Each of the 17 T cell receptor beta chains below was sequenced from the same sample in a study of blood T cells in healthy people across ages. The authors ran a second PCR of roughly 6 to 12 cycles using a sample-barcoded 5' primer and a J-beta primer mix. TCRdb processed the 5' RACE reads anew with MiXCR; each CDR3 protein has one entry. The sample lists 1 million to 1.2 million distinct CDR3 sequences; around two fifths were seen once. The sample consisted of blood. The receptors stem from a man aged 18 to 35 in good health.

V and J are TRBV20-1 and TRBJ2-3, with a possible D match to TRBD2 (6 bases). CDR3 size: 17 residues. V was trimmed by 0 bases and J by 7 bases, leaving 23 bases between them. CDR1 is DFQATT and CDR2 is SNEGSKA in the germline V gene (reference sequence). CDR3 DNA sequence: TGCAGTGCTAGAGATATATGCGGGGACGAGTTTGAGAATACGCAGTATTTT. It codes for CSARDICGDEFENTQYF.

The DNA for the CDR3 is TGTGCCAGCAGTGGGGCAGGGGTCTGGTATGGCTACACCTTC. Translated, it gives CASSGAGVWYGYTF. The chain employs TRBV25-1 and TRBJ1-2; D may be TRBD1 (6 bases). Trimming stripped 4 bases from V and 5 bases from J, with 14 bases between. This CDR3 contains 14 residues. CDR1 is MGHDK and CDR2 is SYGVNS in the germline V gene.

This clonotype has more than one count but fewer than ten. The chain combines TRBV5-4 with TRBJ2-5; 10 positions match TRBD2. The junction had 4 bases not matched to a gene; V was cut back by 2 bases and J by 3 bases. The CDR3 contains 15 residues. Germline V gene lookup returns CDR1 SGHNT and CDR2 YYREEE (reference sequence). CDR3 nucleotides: TGTGCCAGCAGCTTTCTTAGCGGGGGGAAAGAGACCCAGTACTTC. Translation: CASSFLSGGKETQYF.

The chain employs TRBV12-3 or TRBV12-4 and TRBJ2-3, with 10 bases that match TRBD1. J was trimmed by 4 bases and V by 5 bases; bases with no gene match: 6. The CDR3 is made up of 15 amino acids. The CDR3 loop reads CASSLRDRGPDTQYF. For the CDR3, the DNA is TGTGCCAGCAGTCTCCGGGACAGGGGACCAGATACGCAGTATTTT.

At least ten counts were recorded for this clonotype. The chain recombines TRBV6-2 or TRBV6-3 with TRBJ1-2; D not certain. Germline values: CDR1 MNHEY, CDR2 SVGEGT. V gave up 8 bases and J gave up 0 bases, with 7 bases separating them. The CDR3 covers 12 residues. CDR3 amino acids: CASGRANYGYTF. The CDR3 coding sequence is TGTGCCAGCGGGAGAGCTAACTATGGCTACACCTTC.

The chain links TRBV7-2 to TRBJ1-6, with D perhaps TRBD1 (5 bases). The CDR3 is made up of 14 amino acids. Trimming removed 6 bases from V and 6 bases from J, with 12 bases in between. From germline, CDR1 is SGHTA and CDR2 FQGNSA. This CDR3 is CASRTGEGNSPLHF. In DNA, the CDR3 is TGTGCCAGCAGGACGGGGGAGGGTAATTCACCCCTCCACTTT.

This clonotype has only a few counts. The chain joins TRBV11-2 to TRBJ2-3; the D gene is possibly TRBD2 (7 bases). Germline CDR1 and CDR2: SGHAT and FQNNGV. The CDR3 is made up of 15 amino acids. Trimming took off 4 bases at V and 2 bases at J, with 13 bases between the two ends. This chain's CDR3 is CASSWYAGATDTQYF. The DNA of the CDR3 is TGTGCCAGCAGCTGGTACGCGGGGGCCACAGATACGCAGTATTTT.

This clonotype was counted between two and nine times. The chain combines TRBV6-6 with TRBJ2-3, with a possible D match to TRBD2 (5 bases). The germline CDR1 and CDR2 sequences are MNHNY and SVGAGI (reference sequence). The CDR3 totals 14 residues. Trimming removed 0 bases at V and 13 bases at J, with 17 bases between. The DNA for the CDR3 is TGTGCCAGCAGTTACTCGAGGGCTAGCTGTTATAAGTATTTT. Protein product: CASSYSRASCYKYF.

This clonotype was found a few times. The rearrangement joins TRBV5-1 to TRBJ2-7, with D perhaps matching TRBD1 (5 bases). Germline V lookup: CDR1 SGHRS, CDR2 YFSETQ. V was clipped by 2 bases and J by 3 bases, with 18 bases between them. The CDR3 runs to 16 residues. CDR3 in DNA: TGCGCCAGCAGCTTATCAGGGCTAGAGGCTTACTACGAGCAGTACTTC. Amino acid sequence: CASSLSGLEAYYEQYF.

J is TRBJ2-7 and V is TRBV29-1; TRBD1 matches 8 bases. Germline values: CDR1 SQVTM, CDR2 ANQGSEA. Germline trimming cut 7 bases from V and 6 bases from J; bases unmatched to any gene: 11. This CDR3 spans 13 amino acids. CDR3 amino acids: CSAAGTGNLEQYF. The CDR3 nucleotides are TGCAGCGCCGCCGGGACAGGAAACCTCGAGCAGTACTTC.

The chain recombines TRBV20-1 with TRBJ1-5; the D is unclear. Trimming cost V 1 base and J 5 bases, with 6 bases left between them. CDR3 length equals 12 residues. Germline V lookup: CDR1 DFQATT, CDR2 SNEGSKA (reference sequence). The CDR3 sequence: CSARVTDQPQHF. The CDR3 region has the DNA TGCAGTGCTAGAGTAACTGATCAGCCCCAGCATTTT.

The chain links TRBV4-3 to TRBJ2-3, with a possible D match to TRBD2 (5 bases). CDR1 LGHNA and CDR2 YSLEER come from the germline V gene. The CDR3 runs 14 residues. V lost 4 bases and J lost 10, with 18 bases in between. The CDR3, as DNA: TGCGCCAGCAGCCCGTCGTGGGCCGGGGATGCGCAGTATTTT. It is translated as CASSPSWAGDAQYF.

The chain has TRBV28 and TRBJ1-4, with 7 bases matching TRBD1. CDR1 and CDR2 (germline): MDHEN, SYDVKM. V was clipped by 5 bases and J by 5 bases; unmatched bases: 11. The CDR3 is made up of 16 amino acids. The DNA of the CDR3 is TGTGCCAGCAGTCCGAACAGGGGAGTGGTGAATGAAAAACTGTTTTTT. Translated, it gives CASSPNRGVVNEKLFF.

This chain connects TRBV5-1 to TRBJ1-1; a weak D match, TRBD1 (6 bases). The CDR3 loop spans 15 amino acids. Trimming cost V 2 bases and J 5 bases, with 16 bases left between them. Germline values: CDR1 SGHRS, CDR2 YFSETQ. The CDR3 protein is CASSLSGGSATEAFF. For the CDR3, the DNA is TGCGCCAGCAGCTTAAGCGGGGGCTCGGCGACTGAAGCTTTCTTT.

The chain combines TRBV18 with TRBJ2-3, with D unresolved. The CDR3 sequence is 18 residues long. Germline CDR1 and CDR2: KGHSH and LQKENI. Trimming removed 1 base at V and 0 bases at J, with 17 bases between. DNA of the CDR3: TGTGCCAGCTCACCACTATTGCCAGAGCCCACTAGCACAGATACGCAGTATTTT. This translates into CASSPLLPEPTSTDTQYF.

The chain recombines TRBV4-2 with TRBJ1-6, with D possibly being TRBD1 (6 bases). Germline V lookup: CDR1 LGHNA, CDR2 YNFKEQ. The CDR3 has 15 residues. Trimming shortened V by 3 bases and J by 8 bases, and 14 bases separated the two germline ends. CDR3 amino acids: CASSQETGSDSPLHF. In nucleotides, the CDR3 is TGTGCCAGCAGCCAGGAGACAGGATCCGATTCACCCCTCCACTTT.

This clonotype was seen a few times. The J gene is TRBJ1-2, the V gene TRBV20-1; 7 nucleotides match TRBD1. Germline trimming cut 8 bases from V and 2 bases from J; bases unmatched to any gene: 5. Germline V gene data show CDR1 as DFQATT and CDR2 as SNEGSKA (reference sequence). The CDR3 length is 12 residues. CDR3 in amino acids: CSTGDANYGYTF. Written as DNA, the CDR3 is TGCAGTACAGGGGACGCCAACTATGGCTACACCTTC.